A single T cell receptor (beta chain) is shown here with its context. Antigen: not known. TCRdb used MiXCR to reprocess the 5' RACE reads, holding one entry per CDR3 protein. Here the sample spans about 890,000 distinct CDR3 sequences, roughly an eighth being singletons. The data were obtained in a study of identical twins. General study results and limits: Models predicted less out-of-frame TCR alpha sharing in monozygotic twins than was found.

The V gene's germline CDR1 is MNHEY and CDR2 SVGEGT. The CDR3 sequence is 16 residues long. With 7 bases clipped from V and 4 bases from J, the junction kept 11 bases outside the gene matches. This sample was also put to use in a study of yellow fever vaccine responses in identical twins.

The source material was PBMCs. The chain uses TRBV6-2 or TRBV6-3 and TRBJ2-7, with 12 bases aligning to TRBD2. The source of this sequence is a woman between 18 and 29 years old in good health. DNA for the CDR3: TGTGCCAGCACCAAAGGCCGGACTAGCGGGATGTACGAGCAGTACTTC. Translation: CASTKGRTSGMYEQYF.